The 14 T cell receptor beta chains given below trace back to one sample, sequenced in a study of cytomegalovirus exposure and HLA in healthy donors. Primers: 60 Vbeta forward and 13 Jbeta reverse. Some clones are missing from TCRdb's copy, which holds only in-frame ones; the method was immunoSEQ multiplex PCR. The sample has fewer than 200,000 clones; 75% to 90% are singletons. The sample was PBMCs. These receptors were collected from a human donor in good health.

CDR3 DNA: TGCGCCAGCAGCCCCAAGGGGGTCACTGAAGCTTTCTTT. This encodes CASSPKGVTEAFF. The V gene is TRBV5-1, the J gene TRBJ1-1; possibly TRBD1 for D (6 bases). The CDR3 runs to 13 residues. Germline CDR1 SGHRS, CDR2 YFSETQ. Trimming left V 4 bases short and J 4 bases short, with 11 bases between.

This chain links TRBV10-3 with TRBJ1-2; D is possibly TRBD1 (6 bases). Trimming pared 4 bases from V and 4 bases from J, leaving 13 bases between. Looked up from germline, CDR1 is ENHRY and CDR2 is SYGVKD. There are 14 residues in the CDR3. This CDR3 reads CAISVTGSTYGYTF. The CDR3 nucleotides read TGTGCCATCAGTGTAACAGGGAGCACCTATGGCTACACCTTC.

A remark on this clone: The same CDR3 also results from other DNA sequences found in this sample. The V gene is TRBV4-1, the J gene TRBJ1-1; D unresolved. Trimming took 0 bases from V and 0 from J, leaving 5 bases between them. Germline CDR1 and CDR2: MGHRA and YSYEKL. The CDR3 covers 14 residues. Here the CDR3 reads CASSQDPVNTEAFF. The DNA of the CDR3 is TGCGCCAGCAGCCAAGATCCGGTGAACACTGAAGCTTTCTTT.

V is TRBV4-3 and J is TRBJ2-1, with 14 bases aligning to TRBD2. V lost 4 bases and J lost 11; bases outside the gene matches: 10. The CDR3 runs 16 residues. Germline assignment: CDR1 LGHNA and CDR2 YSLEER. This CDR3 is CASSRSWTSGGQKQFF. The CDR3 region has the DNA TGCGCCAGCAGCCGCAGTTGGACTAGCGGGGGGCAAAAGCAGTTCTTC.

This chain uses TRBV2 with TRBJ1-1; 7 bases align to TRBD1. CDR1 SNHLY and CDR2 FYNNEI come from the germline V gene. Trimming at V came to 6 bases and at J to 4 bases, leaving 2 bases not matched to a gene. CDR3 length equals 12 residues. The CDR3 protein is CASSPGGTEAFF. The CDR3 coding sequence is TGTGCCAGCAGCCCAGGGGGCACTGAAGCTTTCTTT.

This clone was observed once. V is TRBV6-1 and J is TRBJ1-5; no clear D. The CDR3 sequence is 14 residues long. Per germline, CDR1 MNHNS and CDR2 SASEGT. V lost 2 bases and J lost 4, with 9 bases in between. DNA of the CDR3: TGTGCCAGCAGTGAATCCGGGTCGAATCAGCCCCAGCATTTT. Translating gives CASSESGSNQPQHF.

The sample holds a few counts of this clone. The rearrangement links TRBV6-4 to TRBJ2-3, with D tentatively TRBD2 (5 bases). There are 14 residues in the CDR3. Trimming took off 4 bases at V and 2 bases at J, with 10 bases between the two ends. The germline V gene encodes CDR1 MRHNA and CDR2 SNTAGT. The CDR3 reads CASSAEGNTDTQYF. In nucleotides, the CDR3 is TGTGCCAGCAGTGCCGAGGGCAACACAGATACGCAGTATTTT.

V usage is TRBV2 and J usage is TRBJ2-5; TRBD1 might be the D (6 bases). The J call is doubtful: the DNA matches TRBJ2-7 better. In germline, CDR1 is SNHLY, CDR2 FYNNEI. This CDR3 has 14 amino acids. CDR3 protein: CASSDGQLSYEQYF. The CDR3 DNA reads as TGTGCCAGCAGTGATGGACAGCTCTCCTACGAGCAGTACTTC.

The DNA of the CDR3 is TGTGCCAGCAGCCGGCAGGGGCACCTATCCTACGAGCAGTACTTC. Its translation is CASSRQGHLSYEQYF. The J gene is TRBJ2-5, the V gene TRBV6-5; D perhaps matches TRBD1 (6 bases). The closer fit of TRBJ2-7 to the DNA end suggests the J call may be wrong. The CDR3 covers 15 residues. Germline lookup yields CDR1 MNHEY and CDR2 SVGAGI.

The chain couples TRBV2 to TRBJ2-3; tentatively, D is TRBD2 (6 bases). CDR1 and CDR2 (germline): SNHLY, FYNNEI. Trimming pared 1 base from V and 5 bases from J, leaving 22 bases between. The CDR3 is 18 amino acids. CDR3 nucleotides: TGTGCCAGCAGTGAAGGGGATAAGGTGCGCGGGGCAGAAGATACGCAGTATTTT. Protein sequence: CASSEGDKVRGAEDTQYF. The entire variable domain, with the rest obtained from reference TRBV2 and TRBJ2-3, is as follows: EPEVTQTPSHQVTQMGQEVILRCVPISNHLYFYWYRQILGQKVEFLVSFYNNEISEKSEIFDDQFSVERPDGSNFTLKIRSTKLEDSAMYFCASSEGDKVRGAEDTQYFGPGTRLTVL.

Here the CDR3 reads CASSIDRDSDCEQYF. The CDR3, as DNA: TGTGCCAGCAGCATCGACAGGGACTCCGACTGCGAGCAGTACTTC. The chain combines TRBV11-2 with TRBJ2-7, with D tentatively TRBD1 (7 bases). The CDR3 length is 15 residues. V lost 5 bases and J 6 bases, leaving 20 bases between the germline ends. Germline assignment: CDR1 SGHAT and CDR2 FQNNGV.

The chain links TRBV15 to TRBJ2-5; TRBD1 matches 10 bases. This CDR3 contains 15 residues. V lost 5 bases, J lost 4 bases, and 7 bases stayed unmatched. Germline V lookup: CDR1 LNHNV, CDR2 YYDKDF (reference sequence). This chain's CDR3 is CATSARQGAGETQYF. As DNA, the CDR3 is TGTGCCACCAGCGCCAGACAGGGGGCGGGAGAGACCCAGTACTTC.

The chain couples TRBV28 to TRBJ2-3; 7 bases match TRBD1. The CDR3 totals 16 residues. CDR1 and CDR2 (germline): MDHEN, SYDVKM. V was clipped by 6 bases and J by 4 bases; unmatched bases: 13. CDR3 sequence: CASSPALIGGADTQYF. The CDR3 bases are TGTGCCAGCAGCCCCGCTCTTATAGGGGGCGCAGATACGCAGTATTTT. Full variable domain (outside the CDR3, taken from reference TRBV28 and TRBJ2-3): DVKVTQSSRYLVKRTGEKVFLECVQDMDHENMFWYRQDPGLGLRLIYFSYDVKMKEKGDIPEGYSVSREKKERFSLILESASTNQTSMYLCASSPALIGGADTQYFGPGTRLTVL.

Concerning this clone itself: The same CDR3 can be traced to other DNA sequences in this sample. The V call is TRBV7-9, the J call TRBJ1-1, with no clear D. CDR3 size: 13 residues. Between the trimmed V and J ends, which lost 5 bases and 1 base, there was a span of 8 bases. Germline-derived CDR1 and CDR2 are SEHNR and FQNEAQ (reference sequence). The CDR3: CASSLDTNTEAFF. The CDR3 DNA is TGTGCCAGCAGCCTCGACACGAACACTGAAGCTTTCTTT. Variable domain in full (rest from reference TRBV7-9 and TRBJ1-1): DTGVSQNPRHKITKRGQNVTFRCDPISEHNRLYWYRQTLGQGPEFLTYFQNEAQLEKSRLLSDRFSAERPKGSFSTLEIQRTEQGDSAMYLCASSLDTNTEAFFGQGTRLTVV.